The rows below give T cell receptor beta chains drawn from one sample of a study of T cell repertoires in cytomegalovirus infection. TCRdb used MiXCR to reprocess the reads, holding one entry per CDR3 protein. This sample carries 740,000 or so distinct CDR3 sequences, 35% of them seen once, and the ten largest clones take under 3.5%. Input material: PBMCs. Receptor source: a human donor in good health (CMV status not recorded). Some clones in this sample may be carry-over from other donors' samples. Both conserved end residues are part of each CDR3. D genes are given only for firm matches. Size is stated for part of the rows, as once, few or many counts, or as a class when the clone is expanded.

size	V	J	D	DNA	CDR3
.	TRBV19	TRBJ1-1	.	TGTGCCAGTAAAATGGGAAAGGGAATTGGCACTGAAGCTTTCTTT	CASKMGKGIGTEAFF
once	TRBV4-1	TRBJ1-6	TRBD1	TGCGCCAGCAGCCAAACGGGACAGGAAAGCTCCTATAATTCACCCCTCCACTTT	CASSQTGQESSYNSPLHF
.	TRBV12-3/TRBV12-4	TRBJ1-2	TRBD1	TGTGCCAGCAGTACCGGGACAGGGCCTGGCTACACCTTC	CASSTGTGPGYTF
.	TRBV12-3/TRBV12-4	TRBJ1-1	.	TGTGCCAGCAGTCCCGATTACAGGTACACTGAAGCTTACTTT	CASSPDYRYTEAYF
.	TRBV7-2	TRBJ1-5	.	TGTGCCAGCAGCTTGACAGGTCCGTTCCAGCCCCAGCATTTT	CASSLTGPFQPQHF
many	TRBV7-6	TRBJ1-1	TRBD1	TGTGCCAGCAGCCCCTCCCAGGGGGTTGGCACTGAAGCTTTCTTT	CASSPSQGVGTEAFF
many	TRBV2	TRBJ1-1	.	TGTGCCAGCAGTGAAGCACCAGAAGGGATTTGGGACACTGAAGCTTTCTTT	CASSEAPEGIWDTEAFF
.	TRBV18	TRBJ1-2	TRBD1	TGTGCCAGCTCACAAGTTGCTCCGGGACAGGGTAACTATGGCTACACCTTC	CASSQVAPGQGNYGYTF
.	TRBV7-2	TRBJ1-1	.	TGTGCCAGCAGCTTAGCGAGGCAGGGCGGCACTGAAGCTTTCTTT	CASSLARQGGTEAFF
.	TRBV19	TRBJ1-1	.	TGTGCCAGTAGTCCCTGGGACATCACTGAAGCTTTCTTT	CASSPWDITEAFF
.	TRBV5-6	TRBJ2-1	TRBD2	TGTGCCAGCAGCCGTTGGGGACTAGCGGACAATGAGCAGTTCTTC	CASSRWGLADNEQFF
few	TRBV7-9	TRBJ2-2	TRBD2	TGTGCCAGCAGCTCTAGCGGGGAATCCGGGGAGCTGTTTTTT	CASSSSGESGELFF
.	TRBV6-5	TRBJ1-1	.	TGTGCCAGCAGACGAAGCTACAACACTGAAGCTTTCTTT	CASRRSYNTEAFF
few	TRBV6-1	TRBJ1-1	TRBD1	TGTGCCAGCTGGGACAGCGCCAACACTGAAGCTTTCTTT	CASWDSANTEAFF
.	TRBV7-9	TRBJ2-7	TRBD1	TGTGCCAGCAGCTTCCTCGACAGGGCCGAGCAGTACTTC	CASSFLDRAEQYF
.	TRBV2	TRBJ1-2	.	TGTGCCAGCAGTGCCCGGCAGGGAGACTACACCTTC	CASSARQGDYTF
.	TRBV27	TRBJ2-7	.	TGTGCCAGCAGTTTATCGGGACTGGACCCCTACGAGCAGTACTTC	CASSLSGLDPYEQYF
many	TRBV7-6	TRBJ2-5	.	TGTGCCAGCAGCTTAGGTAGCGAGACCCAGTACTTC	CASSLGSETQYF
.	TRBV11-2	TRBJ2-7	.	TGTGCCAGCAGCTTAGAAATTGCAGGCGGCAAGTCCTACGAGAAGTACTTC	CASSLEIAGGKSYEKYF
.	TRBV2	TRBJ2-7	.	.	CASSEVRAGLEYEQYF
few	TRBV4-1	TRBJ1-2	TRBD1	TGCGCCAGCAGCCAAGACAGAGGGTCGGGACAGACAGTCTATGGCTACACCTTC	CASSQDRGSGQTVYGYTF
.	TRBV10-3	TRBJ1-5	.	TGTGCCATCAGCTCGGACGGACATAGCAATCAGCCCCAGCATTTT	CAISSDGHSNQPQHF
many	TRBV28	TRBJ2-5	.	TGTGCCAGCAACCGATACCAAGAGACCCAGTACTTC	CASNRYQETQYF
.	TRBV28	TRBJ1-5	.	TGTGCCACCCTACCCGGAGGGGGATACCAGCCCCAGCATTTT	CATLPGGGYQPQHF